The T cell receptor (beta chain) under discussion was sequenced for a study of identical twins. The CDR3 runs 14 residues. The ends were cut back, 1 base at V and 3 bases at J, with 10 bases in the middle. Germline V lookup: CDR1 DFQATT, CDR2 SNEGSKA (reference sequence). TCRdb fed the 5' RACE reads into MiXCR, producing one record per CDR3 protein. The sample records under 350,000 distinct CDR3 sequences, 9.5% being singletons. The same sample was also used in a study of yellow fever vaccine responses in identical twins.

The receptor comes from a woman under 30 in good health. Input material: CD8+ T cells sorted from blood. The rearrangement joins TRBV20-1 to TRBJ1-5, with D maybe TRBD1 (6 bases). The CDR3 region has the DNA TGCAGTGCTAGAGTAGGGGGGGTCAATCAGCCCCAGCATTTT. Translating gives CSARVGGVNQPQHF.